These 28 T cell receptor beta chains share one sample of origin, sequenced in a study of T-cell reconstitution after alpha-beta-depleted transplantation in children. Unique molecular identifiers were used to barcode this TCRbeta library. From the PCR reads, TCRdb called clonotypes with MiXCR, one entry per CDR3 protein. Of 65,000 to 90,000 distinct CDR3 sequences detected, approximately 11% appear once; the ten largest clones hold approximately 13%. The sample here was PBMCs, taken before TCRalphabeta/CD19-depleted stem cell transplant. Every receptor here comes from a boy between 5 and 17 years old with acute myeloid leukemia, due to receive a stem cell transplant.

This clonotype was picked up many times. The CDR3 reads CSVDTDTQYF. The CDR3 DNA reads TGCAGCGTCGACACAGATACGCAGTATTTT. The V and J genes are TRBV29-1 and TRBJ2-3; unclear D gene. Germline CDR1 and CDR2: SQVTM and ANQGSEA. The CDR3 runs 10 residues. V lost 6 bases, J lost 2 bases, and 3 bases lay in between.

Many counts were recorded for this clonotype. This chain uses TRBV11-3 with TRBJ2-3; possible D gene TRBD1, 6 bases. CDR3 size: 16 residues. V was pared by 1 base and J by 0 bases, with 11 bases between. Per the germline V gene, CDR1 is SGHNT and CDR2 is YENEEA. The CDR3 sequence: CASSLASGASTDTQYF. DNA for the CDR3: TGTGCCAGCAGCTTAGCCTCAGGGGCCAGCACAGATACGCAGTATTTT.

In its sample, this clonotype was seen many times. J is TRBJ2-7 and V is TRBV12-3 or TRBV12-4; 7 bases map to TRBD2. The CDR3 contains 14 residues. The ends lost 5 bases at V and 0 bases at J; junction bases unmatched: 4. CDR3 sequence: CASSGSGFSYEQYF. DNA for the CDR3: TGTGCCAGCAGTGGTAGCGGGTTCTCCTACGAGCAGTACTTC.

This clonotype was counted ten times or more. This chain connects TRBV11-2 to TRBJ2-5, with 10 bases that match TRBD2. This CDR3 region has 17 residues. Germline trimming cut 0 bases from V and 5 bases from J; bases unmatched to any gene: 9. Germline V lookup: CDR1 SGHAT, CDR2 FQNNGV. The CDR3 loop reads CASSLDGPSGSTETQYF. The DNA for the CDR3 is TGTGCCAGCAGCTTAGATGGGCCTAGCGGGAGCACGGAGACCCAGTACTTC.

This clonotype was detected many times. This chain uses TRBV24-1 with TRBJ2-7; TRBD2 is a possible D gene (6 bases). Deletions cut 10 bases from V and 4 bases from J, with 10 bases between. The CDR3 totals 11 residues. Germline V gene lookup returns CDR1 KGHDR and CDR2 SFDVKD. CDR3 DNA sequence: TGTGCCACAACCGGGGGATACGAGCAGTACTTC. Amino acid sequence: CATTGGYEQYF.

This clonotype was seen repeatedly, ten times or more. The V call is TRBV20-1, the J call TRBJ2-5; D possibly uses TRBD1 or TRBD2 (5 bases each). The CDR3 is 14 amino acids. The germline V and J ends were trimmed by 0 bases and 5 bases, with 13 bases remaining between them. CDR1 is DFQATT, CDR2 SNEGSKA, per germline (reference sequence). CDR3 bases: TGCAGTGCTAGAGAGGGGCTAGCCGAGGAGACCCAGTACTTC. Its translation: CSAREGLAEETQYF.

J is TRBJ2-3 and V is TRBV6-2 or TRBV6-3; a weak D match, TRBD2 (5 bases). V was shortened by 0 bases and J by 6 bases, with 16 bases between the two germline ends. The CDR3 spans 16 residues. Per the germline V gene, CDR1 is MNHEY and CDR2 is SVGEGT. This CDR3 is CASSYSKAEVTDTQYF. In DNA form, the CDR3 reads TGTGCCAGCAGTTACTCGAAGGCGGAGGTAACCGATACGCAGTATTTT.

The gene calls are TRBV6-5 and TRBJ2-7; D perhaps matches TRBD2 (6 bases). This CDR3 comprises 14 residues. Germline CDR1 and CDR2: MNHEY and SVGAGI. The germline V and J ends were trimmed by 2 bases and 3 bases, with 11 bases remaining between them. The CDR3 DNA is TGTGCCAGCAGTTACGGTAGCGGAGTCTACGAGCAGTACGTC. Its translation is CASSYGSGVYEQYV.

The chain links TRBV5-1 to TRBJ2-3; 10 bases agree with TRBD1. CDR1 and CDR2 from the germline V gene are SGHRS and YFSETQ. This CDR3 comprises 16 residues. Trimming cost V 0 bases and J 3 bases; bases outside gene matches: 4. As DNA, the CDR3 is TGCGCCAGCAGCTTGGTTCCGGGACAGGGGACAGATACGCAGTATTTT. It codes for CASSLVPGQGTDTQYF.

This clonotype was seen ten or more times. The genes are TRBV5-1 and TRBJ2-7, with D perhaps TRBD1 (6 bases). V was pared by 2 bases and J by 2 bases, with 11 bases between. Germline CDR1 and CDR2: SGHRS and YFSETQ. The CDR3 loop spans 14 amino acids. This chain's CDR3 is CASSLSQGPYEQYF. The CDR3 DNA reads TGCGCCAGCAGCTTAAGCCAGGGGCCCTACGAGCAGTACTTC.

The chain combines TRBV6-2 or TRBV6-3 with TRBJ2-1, with a tentative D call TRBD2 (5 bases). The CDR3 sequence is 14 residues long. Per the germline V gene, CDR1 is MNHEY and CDR2 is SVGEGT. Deletions cut 0 bases from V and 7 bases from J, with 10 bases between. As DNA, the CDR3 is TGTGCCAGCAGTTACTCGTTGCAGCGGAATGAGCAGTTCTTC. Protein sequence: CASSYSLQRNEQFF.

This clonotype was recorded at least ten times. The chain is built from TRBV6-5 and TRBJ1-2, with D hard to call. Between the trimmed V and J ends, which lost 0 bases and 0 bases, there was a span of 14 bases. CDR3 length: 17 amino acids. Germline lookup yields CDR1 MNHEY and CDR2 SVGAGI. CDR3 in amino acids: CASSYSKRIIPNYGYTF. CDR3 bases: TGTGCCAGCAGTTACTCTAAAAGAATTATACCTAACTATGGCTACACCTTC.

This clonotype was seen ten or more times. The chain employs TRBV4-2 and TRBJ2-2; D possibly corresponds to TRBD2 (5 bases). Germline assignment: CDR1 LGHNA and CDR2 YNFKEQ. The V end lost 4 bases, the J end lost 7 bases, and 13 bases lay between the germline ends. This CDR3 has 14 residues. CDR3 nucleotides: TGTGCCAGCAGCCGCGACTATGACGGCGGGGAGCTGTTTTTT. This translates into CASSRDYDGGELFF.

This clonotype was seen many times. The chain uses TRBV10-3 and TRBJ2-2; D is tentatively TRBD1 or TRBD2 (8 bases each). V lost 1 base and J 4 bases, leaving 16 bases between the germline ends. Germline V gene sequence: CDR1 ENHRY, CDR2 SYGVKD. The CDR3 sequence is 17 residues long. CDR3 protein: CAISEWRTGTSTGELFF. As DNA, the CDR3 is TGTGCCATCAGTGAGTGGCGGACAGGGACTAGCACCGGGGAGCTGTTTTTT.

This clonotype was recorded many times. The rearrangement uses TRBV6-5 and TRBJ1-5, with D maybe TRBD1 (5 bases). CDR1 is MNHEY and CDR2 is SVGAGI in the germline V gene. There are 15 residues in the CDR3. Trimming removed 0 bases from V and 6 bases from J, with 12 bases in between. As DNA, the CDR3 is TGTGCCAGCAGTTACTCGGGGGAGGTAGGTCAGCCCCAGCATTTT. Its protein is CASSYSGEVGQPQHF.

As concerns this clonotype: A read error is possible here, since a much larger clone lies one base away. This rearrangement joins TRBV12-3 or TRBV12-4 to TRBJ1-1; D is unclear. The CDR3 runs 15 residues. The CDR3 loop reads CASSTLNGVNTEALF. CDR3 bases: TGTGCCAGCAGTACGCTAAATGGGGTGAACACTGAAGCTTTGTTT.

The chain links TRBV3-1 to TRBJ2-1; weak D call: TRBD1 (5 bases). Trimming removed 2 bases at V and 5 bases at J, with 10 bases between. Germline values: CDR1 LGHDT, CDR2 YNNKEL (reference sequence). CDR3 length equals 14 residues. The CDR3, as DNA: TGTGCCAGCAGCCAACGGTCCAGGGACAATGAGCAGTTCTTC. As protein: CASSQRSRDNEQFF.

This clonotype was counted at least ten times. The chain joins TRBV20-1 to TRBJ1-1; D remains ambiguous. Germline V gene lookup returns CDR1 DFQATT and CDR2 SNEGSKA (reference sequence). The CDR3 length is 13 residues. With 5 bases removed from V and 6 bases from J, the gap between germline ends came to 16 bases. The CDR3 DNA follows: TGCAGTGCTCCCTCCGGGCCCTACTCTGAAGCTTTCTTT. As protein: CSAPSGPYSEAFF.

This clonotype was detected many times. The chain is built from TRBV5-6 and TRBJ2-3; a weak D match, TRBD2 (5 bases). The CDR3 is made up of 17 amino acids. Trimming left V 1 base short and J 3 bases short, with 18 bases between. Germline V lookup: CDR1 SGHDT, CDR2 YYEEEE. The CDR3 region has the DNA TGTGCCAGCAGCTTGTTCAGAGGGCGGAACGGTACAGATACGCAGTATTTT. This translates into CASSLFRGRNGTDTQYF.

The rearrangement links TRBV4-3 to TRBJ1-2, with unresolved D. Trimming shortened V by 0 bases and J by 5 bases, and 13 bases separated the two germline ends. The CDR3 is made up of 15 amino acids. Per the germline V gene, CDR1 is LGHNA and CDR2 is YSLEER. CDR3 bases: TGCGCCAGCAGCCAAGATCGAGGGTTCGCGTATGGCTACACCTTC. It yields the protein CASSQDRGFAYGYTF.

The J gene is TRBJ1-1, the V gene TRBV9, with unresolved D. V lost 0 bases, J lost 1 base, and 13 bases lay in between. CDR1 SGDLS and CDR2 YYNGEE come from the germline V gene. The length of the CDR3 is 16 residues. The CDR3 loop is CASSVGVRPPNTEAFF. In DNA form, the CDR3 reads TGTGCCAGCAGCGTAGGTGTCAGACCTCCGAACACTGAAGCTTTCTTT.

This chain connects TRBV18 to TRBJ2-7, with a tentative D call TRBD2 (6 bases). Germline V gene data show CDR1 as KGHSH and CDR2 as LQKENI. V lost 6 bases, J lost 5 bases, and 41 bases lay in between. This CDR3 is 22 amino acids long. CDR3 in amino acids: CASSWRPGREMGRFLSVNEQYF. The CDR3 DNA sequence: TGTGCCAGCTCCTGGCGACCTGGTCGGGAGATGGGCCGCTTTCTCTCGGTCAACGAGCAGTACTTC.

In its sample, this clonotype was seen many times. This chain uses TRBV12-3 or TRBV12-4 with TRBJ2-1, with D perhaps matching TRBD1 (6 bases). Trimming removed 7 bases at V and 4 bases at J, with 17 bases between. The CDR3 consists of 15 residues. CDR3 residues: CASNPQGQQYNEQFF. The CDR3 DNA reads TGTGCCAGCAACCCCCAAGGACAGCAGTACAATGAGCAGTTCTTC.

The table lists this clonotype with many counts. This chain joins TRBV6-5 and TRBJ2-6; D may be TRBD2 (6 bases). Germline loops: CDR1 MNHEY, CDR2 SVGAGI. This CDR3 is 17 amino acids long. The V and J ends lost 2 bases and 0 bases respectively, with 11 bases between them. CDR3 nucleotide sequence: TGTGCCAGCAGTTACAACGGGGGATCCTCTGGGGCCAACGTCCTGACTTTC. Its protein is CASSYNGGSSGANVLTF.

In its sample, this clonotype was seen once. This sequence joins TRBV6-5 and TRBJ2-1; TRBD2 agrees at 13 bases. The CDR3 is made up of 15 amino acids. J was trimmed by 7 bases and V by 1 base; bases with no gene match: 1. Germline assignment: CDR1 MNHEY and CDR2 SVGAGI. CDR3 sequence (DNA): TGTGCCAGCAGTTACTGGACTAGCGGGGGTAATGAGCAGTTCTTC. It is translated as CASSYWTSGGNEQFF.

The chain combines TRBV28 with TRBJ1-1, with a weak D call TRBD1 (6 bases). The germline CDR1 and CDR2 sequences are MDHEN and SYDVKM. The CDR3 totals 13 residues. With 10 bases removed from V and 7 bases from J, the gap between germline ends came to 19 bases. CDR3 protein: CATAQGPFVEAFF. Written as DNA, the CDR3 is TGTGCCACCGCACAGGGTCCTTTTGTTGAAGCTTTCTTT.

This clonotype showed up just a few times. V and J are TRBV20-1 and TRBJ2-2, with D perhaps being TRBD1 or TRBD2 (5 bases each). Deletions cut 6 bases from V and 5 bases from J, with 16 bases between. CDR1 and CDR2 (germline): DFQATT, SNEGSKA (reference sequence). The CDR3 loop spans 14 amino acids. This CDR3 is CSAHDRGRTGELFF. CDR3 DNA sequence: TGCAGTGCCCATGATAGGGGACGGACCGGGGAGCTGTTTTTT.

The chain uses TRBV20-1 and TRBJ2-5; D may match TRBD1 or TRBD2 (7 bases each). Germline-derived CDR1 and CDR2 are DFQATT and SNEGSKA (reference sequence). The CDR3 is 13 residues long. V gave up 5 bases and J gave up 5 bases, with 15 bases separating them. The CDR3 loop reads CSARRGGEETQYF. CDR3 in DNA: TGCAGTGCTCGCAGGGGGGGGGAGGAGACCCAGTACTTC.